These 18 T cell receptor beta chains originate from one sample sequenced in a study of shared clonotypes between healthy human individuals. Assay used: immunoSEQ multiplex PCR; TCRdb lists only in-frame clones, some missing. Counted here are about 590,000 clones, roughly 96% occurring once; the ten biggest clones make up 0.11%. Naive CD8 cells lacked CD45RO and underwent positive selection for CCR7, leaving out terminally differentiated effector memory CD45RA+ cells. Sequencing used naive CD8+ T cells sorted from blood. Receptor source: a woman aged 25 to 39 in good health.

The CDR3 is CASSHSGTGVDEQYF. CDR3 nucleotides: TGTGCCAGCAGCCATTCCGGGACAGGGGTCGACGAGCAGTACTTC. V gene TRBV16 combines with J gene TRBJ2-7; TRBD1 matches 10 bases. The CDR3 consists of 15 residues. Germline V lookup: CDR1 KGHSY, CDR2 FQNENV. J gave up 5 bases and V 3 bases, and 7 bases lay outside the gene matches.

This clone is a singleton in its sample. V gene TRBV28 combines with J gene TRBJ2-7; D is unclear. From germline, CDR1 is MDHEN and CDR2 SYDVKM. The CDR3 totals 13 residues. V was clipped by 6 bases and J by 0 bases, with 9 bases between them. CDR3: CASSDIDSYEQYF. CDR3 in DNA: TGTGCCAGCAGCGACATCGACTCCTACGAGCAGTACTTC.

The chain joins TRBV27 to TRBJ1-5, with 7 bases lining up with TRBD1. This CDR3 has 14 amino acids. Germline CDR1 and CDR2: MNHEY and SMNVEV (reference sequence). J gave up 5 bases and V 4 bases, and 5 bases lay outside the gene matches. Here the CDR3 reads CASSSSGGYQPQHF. The CDR3 DNA is TGTGCCAGCAGTTCCTCAGGGGGGTATCAGCCCCAGCATTTT.

V gene TRBV10-3 combines with J gene TRBJ2-7, with D perhaps TRBD1 (5 bases). The CDR3 consists of 13 residues. Germline CDR1 ENHRY, CDR2 SYGVKD. Trimming stripped 3 bases from V and 1 base from J, with 7 bases between. CDR3: CAISEDRSYEQYF. CDR3 coding DNA: TGTGCCATCAGTGAAGACAGATCCTACGAGCAGTACTTC.

CDR3 coding DNA: TGCGCCAGCAGCGCCCGCAAGGGTTGGAATGAGCAGTTCTTC. It specifies CASSARKGWNEQFF. V usage is TRBV10-1 and J usage is TRBJ2-1; D gene uncertain. In germline, CDR1 is WNHNN, CDR2 SYGVQD (reference sequence). The V and J ends lost 6 bases and 7 bases respectively, with 16 bases between them. The CDR3 runs to 14 residues.

The chain uses TRBV6-5 and TRBJ2-1; D perhaps matches TRBD2 (6 bases). Germline V gene data show CDR1 as MNHEY and CDR2 as SVGAGI. Between the trimmed V and J ends, which lost 6 bases and 8 bases, there was a span of 17 bases. The CDR3 sequence is 14 residues long. CDR3 nucleotide sequence: TGTGCCAGCAGGTGGACTAAGGGTGGGGATGAGCAGTTCTTC. This encodes CASRWTKGGDEQFF.

This clone has a single count. The genes are TRBV13 and TRBJ2-3, with D maybe TRBD2 (6 bases). The germline CDR1 and CDR2 sequences are PRHDT and FYEKMQ (reference sequence). V lost 8 bases, J lost 5 bases, and 11 bases lay in between. The CDR3 spans 12 residues. The CDR3 region has the DNA TGTGCCAGCGGAGGGTTGAGAGATACGCAGTATTTT. Translated, it gives CASGGLRDTQYF.

The rearrangement links TRBV6-1 to TRBJ2-7, with a weak D call TRBD2 (6 bases). CDR1 is MNHNS and CDR2 is SASEGT in the germline V gene. This CDR3 is built from 13 residues. Between the trimmed V and J ends, which lost 1 base and 11 bases, there was a span of 15 bases. CDR3 sequence: CASSEDGTWGEYF. Here the CDR3 DNA reads TGTGCCAGCAGTGAAGATGGGACCTGGGGGGAGTACTTC.

This sequence joins TRBV4-2 and TRBJ1-1; D is uncertain. Germline V lookup: CDR1 LGHNA, CDR2 YNFKEQ. The CDR3 covers 17 residues. V gave up 0 bases and J gave up 2 bases, with 16 bases separating them. The CDR3 protein is CASSQDSRQARNTEAFF. CDR3 DNA: TGTGCCAGCAGCCAAGATTCGAGGCAGGCCAGAAACACTGAAGCTTTCTTT.

The CDR3 protein is CASSREAGDTGELFF. The DNA of the CDR3 is TGTGCCAGTAGTAGGGAGGCAGGGGACACCGGGGAGCTGTTTTTT. This chain uses TRBV19 with TRBJ2-2; D might be TRBD1 or TRBD2, each matching 6 bases. The germline V and J ends were trimmed by 4 bases and 3 bases, with 12 bases remaining between them. The CDR3 spans 15 residues. Per germline, CDR1 LNHDA and CDR2 SQIVND (reference sequence).

The rearrangement joins TRBV27 to TRBJ2-1; TRBD2 aligns across 9 bases. V dropped 6 bases and J dropped 9; count of bases not matched to a gene: 6. The CDR3 length is 13 residues. Germline V gene sequence: CDR1 MNHEY, CDR2 SMNVEV (reference sequence). The CDR3 loop reads CASRGGLAIEQFF. As DNA, the CDR3 is TGTGCCAGCAGGGGGGGACTAGCTATTGAGCAGTTCTTC.

The V gene is TRBV19, the J gene TRBJ2-1, with 12 bases that match TRBD2. CDR1 LNHDA and CDR2 SQIVND come from the germline V gene (reference sequence). CDR3 length equals 16 residues. The J segment lost 8 bases and the V segment lost 5 bases, leaving 10 bases of the junction unmatched. The CDR3 spells CASSVLGTSGWDEQFF. Here the CDR3 DNA reads TGTGCCAGTAGTGTACTCGGGACTAGCGGGTGGGATGAGCAGTTCTTC. The complete variable domain, with remaining parts taken from reference TRBV19 and TRBJ2-1, reads DGGITQSPKYLFRKEGQNVTLSCEQNLNHDAMYWYRQDPGQGLRLIYYSQIVNDFQKGDIAEGYSVSREKKESFPLTVTSAQKNPTAFYLCASSVLGTSGWDEQFFGPGTRLTVL.

V and J are TRBV7-8 and TRBJ2-5, with 15 bases that match TRBD2. The V segment lost 3 bases and the J segment 5 bases; nucleotides outside the gene matches: 7. The CDR3 sequence is 17 residues long. The germline V gene has CDR1 SGHVS and CDR2 FQNEAQ. CDR3 DNA: TGTGCCAGCAGCTTGTGGACTAGCGGGAGGGCGCGGGAGACCCAGTACTTC. It yields the protein CASSLWTSGRARETQYF.

The V call is TRBV7-8, the J call TRBJ1-1; no reliable D call. This CDR3 contains 13 residues. The V gene's germline CDR1 is SGHVS and CDR2 FQNEAQ. V lost 5 bases, J lost 4 bases, and 11 bases lay in between. The CDR3 region has the DNA TGTGCCAGCAGCCACGAGTGGGGCACTGAAGCTTTCTTT. Translation: CASSHEWGTEAFF.

The V call is TRBV7-8, the J call TRBJ1-2; no clear D. The germline V gene has CDR1 SGHVS and CDR2 FQNEAQ. The CDR3 totals 11 residues. The germline V and J ends were trimmed by 7 bases and 8 bases, with 11 bases remaining between them. The CDR3 DNA sequence: TGTGCCAGCAACCCGTTAGAGGGCTACACCTTC. This translates into CASNPLEGYTF.

The CDR3 nucleotides read TGTGCCAGCAGCCAGGGGTGGGGCCCTGGGACAGATACGCAGTATTTT. Its translation: CASSQGWGPGTDTQYF. The chain has TRBV14 and TRBJ2-3; possibly TRBD1 for D (5 bases). Per the germline V gene, CDR1 is SGHDN and CDR2 is FVKESK. The CDR3 spans 16 residues. Trimming pared 3 bases from V and 3 bases from J, leaving 16 bases between.

The chain employs TRBV2 and TRBJ2-6; 8 bases map to TRBD1. Germline values: CDR1 SNHLY, CDR2 FYNNEI. This CDR3 has 18 residues. The ends lost 7 bases at V and 7 bases at J; junction bases unmatched: 18. CDR3 protein: CASTHSGTGTLFANVLTF. CDR3 bases: TGTGCCAGCACTCACTCTGGGACAGGTACCCTTTTCGCCAACGTCCTGACTTTC.

This chain uses TRBV9 with TRBJ1-3; D call uncertain. The length of the CDR3 is 13 residues. Trimming shortened V by 6 bases and J by 9 bases, and 16 bases separated the two germline ends. Germline V gene sequence: CDR1 SGDLS, CDR2 YYNGEE. The CDR3 spells CASTRSSPGTIYF. The CDR3 DNA is TGTGCCAGCACCCGTAGTTCTCCTGGCACCATATATTTT.